This T cell receptor (beta chain) is from a study of shared clonotypes between healthy human individuals. The protocol was immunoSEQ multiplex PCR, while the TCRdb copy is restricted to in-frame clones and leaves out a portion. The sample has approximately 1.4 million clones; 95% to 99% are singletons. This receptor was obtained from a man aged 25 to 40 in good health. Sequencing input: naive CD4+ T cells sorted from blood. Subset here: CD45RA+ positively selected.

In nucleotides, the CDR3 is TGTGCCAGCCTCCCGGGTGGATCTAGGGTTTCCTACGAGCAGTACTTC. The encoded protein is CASLPGGSRVSYEQYF. This chain uses TRBV28 with TRBJ2-7, with D unclear. Germline CDR1 is MDHEN and CDR2 is SYDVKM. This CDR3 has 16 amino acids. Trimming stripped 8 bases from V and 1 base from J, with 21 bases between.